Given below is one TCR beta chain in context. The CDR3 consists of 13 residues. V was pared by 3 bases and J by 5 bases, with 10 bases between. Germline V gives CDR1 MNHNS, CDR2 SASEGT. The data stem from a study of TIL therapy for anti-PD-1-resistant metastatic lung cancer. In the study overall: Tumor harvest preceded PD-1/PD-L1 blockade, followed by nivolumab treatment.

The time point denotes: pre-treatment sample, taken before nivolumab and TIL therapy. The libraries were made with immunoSEQ v3. The assay was immunoSEQ multiplex PCR, and TCRdb's table has in-frame clones only and misses some. The repertoire consists of tens of thousands of clones, with 70% to 80% occurring once and the leading ten covering more than 13%. The source was blood, collected at baseline. This chain connects TRBV6-1 to TRBJ2-5; D might be TRBD2 (6 bases). This receptor was obtained from a man between 65 and 79 years old with non-small cell lung cancer. CDR3 DNA: TGTGCCAGCAGTGACGGGGGTTGGGAGACCCAGTACTTC. The encoded protein is CASSDGGWETQYF.